Sequencing of this T cell receptor beta chain was carried out in a study of cytomegalovirus exposure and HLA in healthy donors. Study-level results: Cytomegalovirus-associated TCR beta chains were listed, numbering 150 to 200. Highest at DRB1 and lowest at HLA-C, TCR association rates differed among HLA loci in a later analysis.

The PCR had 60 Vbeta and 13 Jbeta primers. The method was immunoSEQ multiplex PCR; TCRdb's version includes in-frame clones alone and lacks a portion of them. In the table there are around 120,000 clones, around three quarters of which are singletons. At sampling all donors were nominally healthy, likely with unrecorded immune exposures. This clone was detected only once. Its antigen is still unknown. Germline V lookup: CDR1 SNHLY, CDR2 FYNNEI. CDR3 length: 14 residues. The junction had 3 bases not matched to a gene; V was cut back by 3 bases and J by 2 bases. The sequencing sample was made of PBMCs. The source of this sequence is a woman in her forties in good health and CMV-seropositive. The rearrangement links TRBV2 to TRBJ1-1, with TRBD1 matching 7 bases. The CDR3 protein is CASSERGRNTEAFF. The DNA of the CDR3 is TGTGCCAGCAGTGAGAGGGGGCGCAACACTGAAGCTTTCTTT.